A selection of T cell receptor beta chains follows, all from one sample in a study of blood T cell repertoires in COVID-19. The method was immunoSEQ multiplex PCR; TCRdb's version includes in-frame clones alone and lacks a portion of them. Seen here are some 60,000 clones, 75% to 95% observed once, and the top ten hold over 2%. Sequencing was done on a sample of peripheral blood. Every receptor here comes from a man between 60 and 75 years old with acute or convalescent COVID-19. CDR3s include the opening cysteine and the closing phenylalanine or tryptophan. A D gene is named only where the DNA matches it firmly. Only part of the rows carry a size: once, few, many, or a class if the clone is expanded.

cdr3_length d_call j_call v_call clone_size cdr3_nt cdr3_aa
11 - TRBJ1-1 TRBV7-9 - TGTGCCAGCAGCTTATCAAAAGAAGCTTTCTTT CASSLSKEAFF
17 TRBD1 TRBJ1-6 TRBV27 - TGTGCCAGCAGTTTCACCACAACAGGGGGACCGGGGTCACCCCTCCACTTT CASSFTTTGGPGSPLHF
15 TRBD1 TRBJ2-3 TRBV5-1 - TGCGCCAGCAGCTTGGGACAGGGAACCACAGATACGCAGTATTTT CASSLGQGTTDTQYF
16 TRBD2 TRBJ2-1 TRBV6-2/TRBV6-3 - TGTGCCAGCAGTTTTCGAGCGGGACTAGCGAGGAATGAGCAGTTCTTC CASSFRAGLARNEQFF
13 - TRBJ1-1 TRBV28 - TGTGCCAGCAGTTATAGTACTATTGCTGAAGCTTTCTTT CASSYSTIAEAFF
14 TRBD1 TRBJ1-1 TRBV28 - TGTGCCAGCAGTTCAGGGGGAAGGGGCACTGAAGCTTTCTTT CASSSGGRGTEAFF
13 - TRBJ1-1 TRBV4-2 - TGTGCCAGCAGCCAAGATCGTGCGGCTGAAGCTTTCTTT CASSQDRAAEAFF
13 TRBD2 TRBJ2-1 TRBV30 - TGTGCCTGGGCGGGGGGGCTGTACAATGAGCAGTTCTTC CAWAGGLYNEQFF
15 TRBD2 TRBJ2-7 TRBV4-1 - TGCGCCAGCAGCCAAAGCCCCGGACTAGCCCACGAGCAGTACTTC CASSQSPGLAHEQYF
13 - TRBJ2-7 TRBV2 - TGTGCCAGCAGTGAACGCCCAGCCTACGAGCAGTACTTC CASSERPAYEQYF
14 TRBD1 TRBJ1-2 TRBV5-5 - TGTGCCAGCAGCGGGACAGGAAGATCTTATGGCTACACCTTC CASSGTGRSYGYTF
15 - TRBJ2-1 TRBV10-3 - TGTGCCATCAGTGAGTCGATTAGCGAGAACAATGAGCAGTTCTTC CAISESISENNEQFF
18 TRBD2 TRBJ2-3 TRBV4-2 once TGTGCCAGCAGCCCTGAAAGCGGGAGGGGGGGAGGCACAGATACGCAGTATTTT CASSPESGRGGGTDTQYF
17 - TRBJ1-4 TRBV25-1 - TGTGCCAGCAGTGATTTGCGAGGAGGGACAACTAATGAAAAACTGTTTTTT CASSDLRGGTTNEKLFF
14 - TRBJ1-5 TRBV6-5 - TGTGCCAGCAGTTACTCCCGGGGAGCTCAGCCCCAGCATTTT CASSYSRGAQPQHF
14 TRBD2 TRBJ2-7 TRBV19 - TGTGCCAGTAGTATACTAGGACTAGCAGTCGAGCAGTACTTC CASSILGLAVEQYF
16 - TRBJ1-1 TRBV11-3 - TGTGCCAGCAGCTTACATAGAACAGGGTTGAACACTGAAGCTTTCTTT CASSLHRTGLNTEAFF
13 TRBD2 TRBJ2-3 TRBV30 - TGTGCCTGGACCCGACTAGCTACAGATACGCAGTATTTT CAWTRLATDTQYF
21 - TRBJ1-6 TRBV6-6 - TGTGCCAGCAGTCCTACAACGGGACTCTGGGAAAAGGTGTCCTATAATTCACCCCTCCACTTT CASSPTTGLWEKVSYNSPLHF
14 TRBD1 TRBJ1-6 TRBV28 few TGTGCCAGCACTGAATCGACAGGGAGGTCACCCCTCCACTTT CASTESTGRSPLHF
15 - TRBJ2-1 TRBV28 - TGTGCCAGCAGTTTATTTTTAGTTTGGGCGAATGAGCAGTTCTTC CASSLFLVWANEQFF
13 - TRBJ1-6 TRBV12-3/TRBV12-4 - TGTGCCAGCAGTCAGTCCCTTAATTCACCCCTCCACTTT CASSQSLNSPLHF